Reported below is one TCR beta chain. Its antigen is unknown. No much larger clone exists at a distance of one base, and base qualities are not known. The CDR3 runs 16 amino acids, cysteine and phenylalanine included. The entry retains the CDR3 DNA only, 48 bases that are in frame from base 1. In the germline V gene (reference sequence), CDR1 corresponds to MNHEY and CDR2 to SMNVEV. V and J are truncated by 5 bases and 0 bases respectively, leaving an intervening sequence of 14 bases. This record belongs to a study (dated by TCRdb to about 2016). The protocol used for the library was RT-PCR. The sequencing machine was an Illumina MiSeq. In TCRdb, the public reads were trimmed at Q25 with fastp and aligned with MiXCR, with productive beta chains retained. Each entry is one CDR3 protein sequence, shown with its most common DNA and genes. This sample holds 550,000 to 750,000 distinct CDR3 sequences; approximately 15% were observed only once. About 3.6% of the sample is held by the ten biggest clonotypes.

The sequence derives from a female donor in good health, serving as a healthy control. The sample consisted of memory CD4+ T cells from blood. Recombination connected TRBV27 to TRBJ2-1, with a tentative D gene TRBD1 over 5 matching bases. The CDR3 region: CASSPRAISSYNEQFF. The DNA sequence is TGTGCCAGCAGTCCCAGGGCGATTAGCTCCTACAATGAGCAGTTCTTC.